Below, 22 T cell receptor beta chains from the same sample are listed, as sequenced in a study of T cells in Graves' hyperthyroidism and ophthalmopathy. It was RNA transcripts that yielded the amplified TCR beta CDR3 regions. First-round RT-PCR with HTBI primers amplified the TCR CDR3 region. MiXCR, run by TCRdb on the multiplex PCR reads, gives a single entry per CDR3 protein. Seen here are roughly 350,000 distinct CDR3 sequences, 13% to 15% observed once, and the top ten hold roughly 21%. The sequencing input was blood. The receptors shown here come from a woman younger than 45 with Graves' ophthalmopathy.

The chain has TRBV7-3 and TRBJ2-7; possible D gene TRBD1, 6 bases. The germline V gene encodes CDR1 SGHTA and CDR2 FQGTGA. V lost 5 bases and J 0 bases, leaving 14 bases between the germline ends. This CDR3 spans 15 amino acids. The CDR3 loop reads CASSPGQISSYEQYF. CDR3 bases: TGTGCCAGCAGCCCCGGACAGATCAGCTCCTACGAGCAGTACTTC. The variable domain in full, with the rest retrieved from reference TRBV7-3 and TRBJ2-7, is GAGVSQTPSNKVTEKGKYVELRCDPISGHTALYWYRQSLGQGPEFLIYFQGTGAADDSGLPNDRFFAVRPEGSVSTLKIQRTERGDSAVYLCASSPGQISSYEQYFGPGTRLTVT.

The V call is TRBV3-1, the J call TRBJ2-3; 9 bases agree with TRBD1. The CDR3 is made up of 16 amino acids. The ends lost 6 bases at V and 5 bases at J; junction bases unmatched: 12. The germline V gene has CDR1 LGHDT and CDR2 YNNKEL (reference sequence). CDR3 DNA: TGTGCCAGCAGACAACAGGGACAGGGATGGAGAGATACGCAGTATTTT. Translated, it gives CASRQQGQGWRDTQYF.

The V call is TRBV20-1, the J call TRBJ2-5; D call uncertain. This CDR3 is 14 amino acids long. CDR1 is DFQATT, CDR2 SNEGSKA, per germline (reference sequence). V was cut by 0 bases and J by 5 bases, with 13 bases left in between. CDR3 nucleotides: TGCAGTGCTAGAGATCTCGTCCCGAGTGAGACCCAGTACTTC. As protein: CSARDLVPSETQYF.

This clonotype appeared many times. This chain links TRBV6-1 with TRBJ2-7; perhaps TRBD1 as D (6 bases). Germline V gives CDR1 MNHNS, CDR2 SASEGT. Deletions cut 6 bases from V and 5 bases from J, with 20 bases between. This CDR3 spans 15 amino acids. CDR3 in DNA: TGTGCCAGCAGGAACAGGGAGCCCCTCGGACACGAGCAGTACTTC. This encodes CASRNREPLGHEQYF.

This clonotype was found a few times. V gene TRBV5-1 combines with J gene TRBJ2-6; a weak D match, TRBD2 (6 bases). The CDR3 totals 18 residues. Germline assignment: CDR1 SGHRS and CDR2 YFSETQ. The V gene lost 7 bases and the J gene lost 0 bases, with 20 bases spanning the gap. This CDR3 reads CASSERGTEDSGANVLTF. In DNA, the CDR3 is TGCGCCAGCTCAGAGCGCGGGACGGAAGACTCTGGGGCCAACGTCCTGACTTTC.

This clonotype was seen more than once but under ten times. The chain combines TRBV19 with TRBJ2-1; 8 bases fit TRBD1. In germline, CDR1 is LNHDA, CDR2 SQIVND (reference sequence). The CDR3 runs to 14 residues. V shed 5 bases and J 8 bases; nucleotides not matched to a gene: 8. CDR3 nucleotides: TGTGCCAGTAGTGACAGGGGAAGGGGCCATGAGCAGTTCTTC. Translating it yields CASSDRGRGHEQFF.

Many counts were recorded for this clonotype. This chain connects TRBV5-6 to TRBJ2-7, with D tentatively TRBD2 (5 bases). Per the germline V gene, CDR1 is SGHDT and CDR2 is YYEEEE. This CDR3 contains 14 residues. Trimming took off 5 bases at V and 2 bases at J, with 14 bases between the two ends. In nucleotides, the CDR3 is TGTGCCAGCAGTTCCTGGAGGAGACCCTACGAGCAGTACTTC. It is translated as CASSSWRRPYEQYF.

This clonotype was recorded once. At one of its ends the junction is not consistent with the germline gene, which may arise from a read error. This chain links TRBV2 with TRBJ1-1; D remains ambiguous. The germline gives CDR1 SNHLY, CDR2 FYNNEI. The CDR3 extends over 12 amino acids. The DNA for the CDR3 is TGTGCCAGCAGTTATACAGCTTATGAAGCTATCTTT. Its translation: CASSYTAYEAIF. The full variable domain, rest sourced from reference TRBV2 and TRBJ1-1, is EPEVTQTPSHQVTQMGQEVILRCVPISNHLYFYWYRQILGQKVEFLVSFYNNEISEKSEIFDDQFSVERPDGSNFTLKIRSTKLEDSAMYFCASSYTAYEAIFGQGTRLTVV.

In its sample, this clonotype was seen many times. This chain links TRBV28 with TRBJ2-7; 14 bases agree with TRBD2. The V segment lost 7 bases and the J segment 2 bases; nucleotides outside the gene matches: 1. In germline, CDR1 is MDHEN, CDR2 SYDVKM. The CDR3 has 14 residues. CDR3 region: CASKTSGGAYEQYF. The CDR3 nucleotides are TGTGCCAGCAAGACTAGCGGGGGGGCCTACGAGCAGTACTTC.

This clonotype was detected ten times or more. The chain is built from TRBV28 and TRBJ2-2; D remains unclear. V shed 6 bases and J shed 9 bases, with 8 bases lying between them. Germline assignment: CDR1 MDHEN and CDR2 SYDVKM. This CDR3 region has 11 residues. CDR3 sequence: CASSWNRELFF. In nucleotides, the CDR3 is TGTGCCAGCAGCTGGAACCGGGAGCTGTTTTTT.

This clonotype came up a few times. The chain joins TRBV18 to TRBJ1-1, with TRBD1 matching 9 bases. V trimming: 3 bases; J trimming: 2 bases; junction bases outside the gene matches: 4. This CDR3 region has 15 residues. Germline values: CDR1 KGHSH, CDR2 LQKENI. CDR3 in DNA: TGTGCCAGCTCACCGGGGACAGGGCTTAACACTGAAGCTTTCTTT. Translation: CASSPGTGLNTEAFF.

In regard to this clonotype: Germline and junction disagree at one end, which may indicate a read error. The chain uses TRBV9 and TRBJ1-2; TRBD1 might be the D (5 bases). Germline V lookup: CDR1 SGDLS, CDR2 YYNGEE. The CDR3 consists of 16 residues. The CDR3: CASSVDIAGGNYGYNF. CDR3 bases: TGTGCCAGCAGCGTAGATATCGCCGGGGGTAACTATGGCTACAACTTC.

This clonotype was counted ten times or more. This chain links TRBV7-9 with TRBJ2-4; a possible D gene is TRBD1 (6 bases). This CDR3 spans 13 amino acids. Looked up from germline, CDR1 is SEHNR and CDR2 is FQNEAQ (reference sequence). Trimming took off 5 bases at V and 10 bases at J, with 15 bases between the two ends. CDR3 sequence: CASSGPGHAIQYF. CDR3 in DNA: TGTGCCAGCAGCGGCCCGGGACACGCGATTCAGTACTTC. The full variable domain, completed using reference TRBV7-9 and TRBJ2-4, is DTGVSQNPRHKITKRGQNVTFRCDPISEHNRLYWYRQTLGQGPEFLTYFQNEAQLEKSRLLSDRFSAERPKGSFSTLEIQRTEQGDSAMYLCASSGPGHAIQYFGAGTRLSVL.

In this sample, this clonotype turned up many times. The CDR3 reads CASSRGTGSGNTIYF. The DNA for the CDR3 is TGCGCCAGCAGCCGGGGGACAGGGTCTGGAAACACCATATATTTT. This rearrangement joins TRBV4-1 to TRBJ1-3, with 9 bases matching TRBD1. The V gene end was trimmed by 4 bases and the J gene end by 1 base; junction bases not matched to a gene: 2. The CDR3 is 15 residues long. Per the germline V gene, CDR1 is MGHRA and CDR2 is YSYEKL.

In its sample, this clonotype was seen many times. The chain combines TRBV2 with TRBJ1-1; D uncertain. The V end was cut by 3 bases, the J end by 4 bases, with 6 bases between. The germline CDR1 and CDR2 sequences are SNHLY and FYNNEI. The CDR3 spans 12 residues. The CDR3: CASSDRRTEAFF. The CDR3 nucleotides are TGTGCCAGCAGTGACCGTCGCACTGAAGCTTTCTTT.

The CDR3 is CASSYSAGGQDTQYF. CDR3 DNA sequence: TGTGCCAGCAGTTACTCGGCGGGGGGGCAAGATACGCAGTATTTT. J is TRBJ2-3 and V is TRBV6-5, with 9 bases lining up with TRBD2. The V and J ends lost 0 bases and 5 bases, in that order; junction bases with no gene match: 3. Germline V gives CDR1 MNHEY, CDR2 SVGAGI. The CDR3 is made up of 15 amino acids.

The sample holds a few counts of this clonotype. J is TRBJ1-3 and V is TRBV30; TRBD1 is a possible D gene (5 bases). The CDR3 has 14 residues. The germline gives CDR1 GTSNPN, CDR2 SVGIG (reference sequence). Trimming took off 2 bases at V and 1 base at J, with 9 bases between the two ends. The CDR3 here is CAWSHRNSGNTIYF. In nucleotides, the CDR3 is TGTGCCTGGAGTCACAGGAATTCTGGAAACACCATATATTTT.

This clonotype was seen ten or more times. The V gene is TRBV2, the J gene TRBJ1-2, with a tentative D call TRBD1 (6 bases). The ends were cut back, 7 bases at V and 3 bases at J, with 12 bases in the middle. Germline values: CDR1 SNHLY, CDR2 FYNNEI. The CDR3 contains 13 residues. The CDR3 spells CASKYRVDYGYTF. In nucleotides, the CDR3 is TGTGCCAGCAAATACAGGGTGGACTATGGCTACACCTTC.

This clonotype showed up just a few times. The genes are TRBV11-2 and TRBJ2-1; the D gene is possibly TRBD1 (6 bases). Germline assignment: CDR1 SGHAT and CDR2 FQNNGV. The V end lost 4 bases, the J end lost 3 bases, and 10 bases lay between the germline ends. The CDR3 is 14 residues long. This CDR3 is CASSSRQVYNEQFF. The DNA for the CDR3 is TGTGCCAGCAGCTCCAGACAGGTCTACAATGAGCAGTTCTTC. Full variable domain (missing parts from reference TRBV11-2 and TRBJ2-1): EAGVAQSPRYKIIEKRQSVAFWCNPISGHATLYWYQQILGQGPKLLIQFQNNGVVDDSQLPKDRFSAERLKGVDSTLKIQPAKLEDSAVYLCASSSRQVYNEQFFGPGTRLTVL.

This clonotype was seen many times. This chain links TRBV7-2 with TRBJ2-5; no definite D call. The V gene lost 5 bases and the J gene lost 2 bases, with 9 bases spanning the gap. CDR1 is SGHTA, CDR2 FQGNSA, per germline. The CDR3 loop spans 13 amino acids. The CDR3 region is CASSLYNQETQYF. DNA of the CDR3: TGTGCCAGCAGCCTATATAATCAAGAGACCCAGTACTTC.

The CDR3 protein is CASSERTTGWFQSKYEKLFF. The CDR3 DNA reads as TGTGCCAGCAGTGAAAGGACCACAGGGTGGTTCCAATCGAAGTATGAAAAACTGTTTTTT. The chain recombines TRBV6-1 with TRBJ1-4; tentative D call: TRBD1 (6 bases). V lost 2 bases and J 6 bases, leaving 28 bases between the germline ends. Germline CDR1 reads MNHNS; CDR2 reads SASEGT. The CDR3 is made up of 20 amino acids.

This clonotype has only a few counts. The J gene is TRBJ1-2, the V gene TRBV20-1; D gene ambiguous. The ends were cut back, 5 bases at V and 4 bases at J, with 20 bases in the middle. Germline-derived CDR1 and CDR2 are DFQATT and SNEGSKA (reference sequence). The CDR3 covers 15 residues. The CDR3 here is CSAYSRVDNLYGYTF. The CDR3, as DNA: TGCAGTGCTTATTCCCGGGTAGACAATCTCTATGGCTACACCTTC.